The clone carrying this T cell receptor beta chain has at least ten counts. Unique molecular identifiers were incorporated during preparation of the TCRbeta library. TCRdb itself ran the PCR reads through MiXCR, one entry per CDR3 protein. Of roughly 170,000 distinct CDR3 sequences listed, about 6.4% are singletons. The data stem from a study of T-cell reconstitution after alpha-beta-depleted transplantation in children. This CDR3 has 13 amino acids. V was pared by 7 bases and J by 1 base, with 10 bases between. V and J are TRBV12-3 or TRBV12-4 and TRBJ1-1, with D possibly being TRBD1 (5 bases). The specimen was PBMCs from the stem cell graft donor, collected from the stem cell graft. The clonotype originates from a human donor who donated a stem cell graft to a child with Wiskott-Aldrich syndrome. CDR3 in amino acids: CASMAGWNTEAFF. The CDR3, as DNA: TGTGCCAGCATGGCAGGGTGGAACACTGAAGCTTTCTTT.